This T cell receptor (beta chain) emerged from a study of cytomegalovirus exposure and HLA in healthy donors. Study-wide context: From about 200 million T cells, an earlier analysis saw 120 million or so unique TCR beta sequences. Within the Caucasian-associated ancestry cluster were under 85% of the 350 to 400 genotyped donors. General study results and limits: Presence/absence analyses rested on an assumption that sequencing depth was roughly uniform across donors.

This clone was counted between two and nine times. Its antigen is still unknown. The PCR was carried out with 60 Vbeta primers and 13 Jbeta primers. In the authors' methods: Approximately 11 million of about 88 million unique TCR beta chains were shared, per a later count. TCRdb's table, derived via immunoSEQ multiplex PCR, lists solely in-frame clones and lacks some. V and J calls and clone size are given by that table; D and trimming were obtained from the DNA. The sample includes 160,000 or so clones, approximately 75% of them seen just once. The receptor's source is a man aged 50 to 60 in good health and CMV-seropositive. The sequenced sample was PBMCs.

The CDR3 DNA reads TGTGCCAGCAGCTTTAGCAGCGCCGGTGGAAAACTGTTTTTT. Translated, it gives CASSFSSAGGKLFF. V and J are TRBV5-4 and TRBJ1-4; D gene uncertain. CDR3 length: 14 amino acids. Germline lookup yields CDR1 SGHNT and CDR2 YYREEE (reference sequence). Between the trimmed V and J ends, which lost 2 bases and 10 bases, there was a span of 15 bases.